This T cell receptor beta chain appears in the sequencing data of a study of somatic mutations in cytotoxic T cells in rheumatoid arthritis. Study results and limitations: Rheumatoid arthritis patients and age-matched healthy controls showed no significant difference in CD8+ T-cell clonality. No age-related increase in CD8+ clonality was seen in healthy controls, but one was seen in rheumatoid arthritis patients.

Generated by immunoSEQ multiplex PCR, the TCRdb table keeps only in-frame clones and is missing some. The repertoire holds some 13,000 clones, with 78% as singletons. Remarks on this clone: Antigen: not known.

Trimming removed 0 bases from V and 4 bases from J; junction bases left unmatched: 2. This CDR3 has 15 amino acids. The germline V gene has CDR1 MNHNS and CDR2 SASEGT. The source material was CD8+ T cells sorted from blood. The chain couples TRBV6-1 to TRBJ2-3; 9 positions match TRBD2. This receptor was identified in an adult with rheumatoid arthritis. The CDR3 protein is CASSEASGSPDTQYF. CDR3 bases: TGTGCCAGCAGTGAAGCTAGCGGGAGCCCAGATACGCAGTATTTT.